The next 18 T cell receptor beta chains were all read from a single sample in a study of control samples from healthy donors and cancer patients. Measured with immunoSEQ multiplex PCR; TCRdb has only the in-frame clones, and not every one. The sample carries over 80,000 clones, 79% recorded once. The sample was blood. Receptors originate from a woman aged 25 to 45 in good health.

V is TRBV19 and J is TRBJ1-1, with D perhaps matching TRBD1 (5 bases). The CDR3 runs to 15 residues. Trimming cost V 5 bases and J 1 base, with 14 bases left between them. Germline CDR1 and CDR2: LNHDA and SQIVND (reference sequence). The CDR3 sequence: CASSAPWGTNTEAFF. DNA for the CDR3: TGTGCCAGTAGTGCCCCGTGGGGGACGAACACTGAAGCTTTCTTT.

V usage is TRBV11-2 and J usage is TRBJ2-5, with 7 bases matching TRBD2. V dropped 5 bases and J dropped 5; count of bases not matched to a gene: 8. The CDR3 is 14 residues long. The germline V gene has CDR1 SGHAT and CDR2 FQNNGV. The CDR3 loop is CASSPIRDYETQYF. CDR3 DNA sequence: TGTGCCAGCAGCCCCATTAGGGACTATGAGACCCAGTACTTC. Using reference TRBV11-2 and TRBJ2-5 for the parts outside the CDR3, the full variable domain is EAGVAQSPRYKIIEKRQSVAFWCNPISGHATLYWYQQILGQGPKLLIQFQNNGVVDDSQLPKDRFSAERLKGVDSTLKIQPAKLEDSAVYLCASSPIRDYETQYFGPGTRLLVL.

The CDR3 nucleotides are TGTGCCACCGGATTTAGGCAGGTTAGCAATGGCTACACCTTC. This sequence encodes CATGFRQVSNGYTF. This chain links TRBV5-6 with TRBJ1-2, with D hard to call. Germline V gene lookup returns CDR1 SGHDT and CDR2 YYEEEE. Trimming removed 9 bases from V and 6 bases from J, with 21 bases in between. This CDR3 has 14 residues.

The CDR3 DNA is TGTGCCAGCAGTCCCCGGGGGCTTTCCGGCTCCTACAATGAGCAGTTCTTC. It specifies CASSPRGLSGSYNEQFF. The chain combines TRBV6-2 or TRBV6-3 with TRBJ2-1, with D possibly being TRBD1 or TRBD2 (6 bases each). Between the trimmed V and J ends, which lost 5 bases and 0 bases, there was a span of 17 bases. Germline V gene data show CDR1 as MNHEY and CDR2 as SVGEGT. This CDR3 region has 17 residues.

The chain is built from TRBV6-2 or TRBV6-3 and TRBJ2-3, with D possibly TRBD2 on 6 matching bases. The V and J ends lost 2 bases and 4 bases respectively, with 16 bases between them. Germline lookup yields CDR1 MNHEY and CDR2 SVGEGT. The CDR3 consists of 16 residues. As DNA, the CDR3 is TGTGCCAGCAGTTACGGGCGACTAGACCCCTCAGATACGCAGTATTTT. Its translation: CASSYGRLDPSDTQYF.

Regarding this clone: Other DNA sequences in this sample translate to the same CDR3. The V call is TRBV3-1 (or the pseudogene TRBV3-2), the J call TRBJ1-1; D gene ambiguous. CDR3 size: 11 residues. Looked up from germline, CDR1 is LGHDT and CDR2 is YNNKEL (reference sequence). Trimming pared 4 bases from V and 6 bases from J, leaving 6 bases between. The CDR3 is CASSPPAEAFF. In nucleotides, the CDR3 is TGTGCCAGCAGCCCACCAGCTGAAGCTTTCTTT.

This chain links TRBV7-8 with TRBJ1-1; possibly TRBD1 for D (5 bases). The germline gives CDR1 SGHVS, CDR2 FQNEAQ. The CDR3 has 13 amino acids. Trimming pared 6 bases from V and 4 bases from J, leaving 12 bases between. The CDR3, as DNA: TGTGCCAGCAGTACGGATAGGGGCACTGAAGCTTTCTTT. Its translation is CASSTDRGTEAFF.

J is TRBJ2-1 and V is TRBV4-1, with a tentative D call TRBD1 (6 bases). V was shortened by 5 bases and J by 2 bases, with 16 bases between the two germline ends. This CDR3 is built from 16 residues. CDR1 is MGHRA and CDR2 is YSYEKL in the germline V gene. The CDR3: CASSERTEGAYNEQFF. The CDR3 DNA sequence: TGCGCCAGCAGCGAACGGACTGAGGGGGCCTACAATGAGCAGTTCTTC.

The CDR3 reads CASSFFPSDTGELFF. The CDR3 region has the DNA TGTGCCAGCAGTTTTTTTCCGAGCGACACCGGGGAGCTGTTTTTT. The chain couples TRBV27 to TRBJ2-2; no firm D call. Germline CDR1 is MNHEY and CDR2 is SMNVEV (reference sequence). The CDR3 is made up of 15 amino acids. V was cut by 3 bases and J by 3 bases, with 11 bases left in between.

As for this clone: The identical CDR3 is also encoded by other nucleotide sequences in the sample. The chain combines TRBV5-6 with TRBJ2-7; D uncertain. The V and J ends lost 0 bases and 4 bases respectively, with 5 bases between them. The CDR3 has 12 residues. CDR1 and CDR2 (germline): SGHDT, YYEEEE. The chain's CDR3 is CASSLGGYEQYF. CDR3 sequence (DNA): TGTGCCAGCAGCTTGGGAGGTTACGAGCAGTACTTC.

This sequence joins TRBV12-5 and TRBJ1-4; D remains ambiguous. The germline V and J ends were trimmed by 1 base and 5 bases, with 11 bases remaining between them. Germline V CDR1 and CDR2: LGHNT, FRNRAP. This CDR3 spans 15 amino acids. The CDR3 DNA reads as TGTGCTAGTGGTTTGGGAGGAAACCGAAATGAAAAACTGTTTTTT. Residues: CASGLGGNRNEKLFF.

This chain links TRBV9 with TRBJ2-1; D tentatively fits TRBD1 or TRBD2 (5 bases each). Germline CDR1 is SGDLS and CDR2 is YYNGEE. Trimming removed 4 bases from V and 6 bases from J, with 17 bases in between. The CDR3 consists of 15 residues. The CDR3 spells CASSRFDGAFNEQFF. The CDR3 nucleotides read TGTGCCAGCAGCCGCTTCGACGGGGCCTTCAATGAGCAGTTCTTC.

CDR3 loop: CASSQDKGRFGSAFF. In DNA form, the CDR3 reads TGTGCCAGCAGCCAAGATAAAGGCAGGTTTGGATCCGCTTTCTTT. This sequence joins TRBV14 and TRBJ1-1; D gene unclear. V was pared by 0 bases and J by 11 bases, with 19 bases between. From germline, CDR1 is SGHDN and CDR2 FVKESK. The CDR3 extends over 15 amino acids.

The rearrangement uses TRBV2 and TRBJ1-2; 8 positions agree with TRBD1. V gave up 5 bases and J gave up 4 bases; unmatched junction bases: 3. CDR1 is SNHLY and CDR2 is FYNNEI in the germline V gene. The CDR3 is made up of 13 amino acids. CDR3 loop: CASSSGQGYGYTF. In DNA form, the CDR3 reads TGTGCCAGCAGTAGTGGACAGGGCTATGGCTACACCTTC.

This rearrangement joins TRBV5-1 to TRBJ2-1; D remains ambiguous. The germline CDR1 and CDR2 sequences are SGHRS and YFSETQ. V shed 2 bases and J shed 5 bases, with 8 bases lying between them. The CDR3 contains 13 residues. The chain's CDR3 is CASSFSQDNEQFF. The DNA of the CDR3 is TGCGCCAGCAGCTTCTCTCAAGACAATGAGCAGTTCTTC.

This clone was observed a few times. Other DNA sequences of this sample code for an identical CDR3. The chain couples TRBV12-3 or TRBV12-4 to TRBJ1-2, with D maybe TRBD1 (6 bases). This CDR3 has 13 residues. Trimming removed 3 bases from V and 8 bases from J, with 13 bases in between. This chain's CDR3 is CASSFGGAGGYTF. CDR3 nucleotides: TGTGCCAGCAGTTTTGGGGGGGCGGGGGGCTACACCTTC.

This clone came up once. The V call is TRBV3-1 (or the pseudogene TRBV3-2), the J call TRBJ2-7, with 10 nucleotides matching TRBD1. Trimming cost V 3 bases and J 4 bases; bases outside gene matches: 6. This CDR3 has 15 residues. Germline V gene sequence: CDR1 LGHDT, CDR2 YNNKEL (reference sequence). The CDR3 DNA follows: TGTGCCAGCAGCCAGAGACAGGGGGCGCCTTACGAGCAGTACTTC. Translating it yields CASSQRQGAPYEQYF.

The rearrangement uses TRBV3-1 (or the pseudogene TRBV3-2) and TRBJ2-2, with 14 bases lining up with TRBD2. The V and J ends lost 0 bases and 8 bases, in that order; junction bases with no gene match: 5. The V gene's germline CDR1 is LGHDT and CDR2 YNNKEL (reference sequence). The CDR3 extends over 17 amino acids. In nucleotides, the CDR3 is TGTGCCAGCAGCCAAGATAGACTAGCGGGGGGGAAAGGGGAGCTGTTTTTT. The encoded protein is CASSQDRLAGGKGELFF.